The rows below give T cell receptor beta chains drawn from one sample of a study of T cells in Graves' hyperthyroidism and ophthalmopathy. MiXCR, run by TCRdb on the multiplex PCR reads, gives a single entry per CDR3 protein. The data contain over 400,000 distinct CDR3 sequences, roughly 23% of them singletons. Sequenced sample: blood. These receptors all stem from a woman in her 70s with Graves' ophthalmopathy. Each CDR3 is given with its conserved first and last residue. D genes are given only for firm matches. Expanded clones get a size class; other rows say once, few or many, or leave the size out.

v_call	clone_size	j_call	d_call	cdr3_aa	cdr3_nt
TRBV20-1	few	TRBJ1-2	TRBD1	CSARDWDRGKDIITF	TGCAGTGCTAGAGATTGGGACAGGGGAAAAGATATCATCACCTTC
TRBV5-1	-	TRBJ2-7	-	CASSGGLDEQYF	TGCGCCAGCAGCGGGGGGTTAGACGAGCAGTACTTC
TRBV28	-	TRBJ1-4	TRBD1	CASSLPGQGARANEKLFF	TGTGCCAGCAGTTTACCGGGACAGGGGGCGAGGGCTAATGAAAAACTGTTTTTT
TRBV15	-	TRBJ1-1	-	CATSRDRGLDTEAFF	TGTGCCACCAGCAGAGACAGGGGATTGGACACTGAAGCTTTCTTT
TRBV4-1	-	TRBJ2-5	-	CASSFTQGGETQYF	TGCGCCAGCAGCTTCACACAGGGTGGAGAGACCCAGTACTTC
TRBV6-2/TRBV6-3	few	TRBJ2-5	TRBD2	CASSSGEGGKETQYF	TGTGCCAGCAGTTCGGGGGAGGGCGGGAAGGAGACCCAGTACTTC
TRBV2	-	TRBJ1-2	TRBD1	CASSKDRALGGYTF	TGTGCCAGCAGTAAGGACAGGGCGTTGGGTGGCTACACCTTC
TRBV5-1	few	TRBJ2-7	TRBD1	CASSFLTGPYEQYF	TGCGCCAGCAGCTTTTTGACAGGGCCCTACGAGCAGTACTTC
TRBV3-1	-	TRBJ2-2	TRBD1	CASSHTGVASTGELFF	TGTGCCAGCAGCCACACAGGGGTCGCATCCACCGGGGAGCTGTTTTTT
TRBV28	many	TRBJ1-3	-	CASSQGQFTGNTIYF	TGTGCCAGCAGCCAAGGACAGTTTACTGGAAACACCATATATTTT
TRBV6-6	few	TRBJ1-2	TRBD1	CASSYPGTGGGYNYGYTF	TGTGCCAGCAGTTACCCGGGCACAGGGGGCGGTTATAACTATGGCTACACCTTC
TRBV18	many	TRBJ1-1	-	CASSPKWVAGNTEAFF	TGTGCCAGCTCACCTAAGTGGGTGGCAGGGAACACTGAAGCTTTCTTT
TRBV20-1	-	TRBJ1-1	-	CSAREEGPNTEAFF	TGCAGTGCTAGAGAAGAGGGACCGAACACTGAAGCTTTCTTT
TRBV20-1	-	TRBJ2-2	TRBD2	CSARVSGSTGELFF	TGCAGTGCTAGAGTAAGCGGGAGTACCGGGGAGCTGTTTTTT
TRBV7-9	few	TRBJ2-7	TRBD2	CASSESGTFSYEQYF	TGTGCCAGCAGCGAGAGCGGGACCTTCTCCTACGAGCAGTACTTC
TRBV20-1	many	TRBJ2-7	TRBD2	CSAKTSGFYSYEQYF	TGCAGTGCGAAGACTAGCGGGTTTTACTCCTACGAGCAGTACTTC
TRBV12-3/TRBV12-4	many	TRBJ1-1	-	CASSLGTPPEAFF	TGTGCCAGCAGTTTGGGGACACCTCCCGAAGCTTTCTTT
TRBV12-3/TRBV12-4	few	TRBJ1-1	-	CASSPDRQAFF	TGTGCCAGCAGTCCCGACAGGCAAGCTTTCTTT
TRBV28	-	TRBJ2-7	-	CASRYQPDSFPYEQYF	TGTGCCAGCAGGTACCAACCCGACAGCTTCCCCTACGAGCAGTACTTC
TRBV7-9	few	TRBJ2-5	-	CASSGAGTGETQYF	TGTGCCAGCAGCGGCGCAGGGACCGGAGAGACCCAGTACTTC
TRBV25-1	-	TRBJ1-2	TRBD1	CASSATGSLNGYTF	TGTGCCAGCAGTGCGACAGGGTCTCTTAATGGCTACACCTTC
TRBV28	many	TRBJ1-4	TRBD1	CASRETGGEKLFF	TGTGCCAGCAGGGAGACAGGGGGTGAAAAACTGTTTTTT
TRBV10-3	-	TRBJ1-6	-	CASSRGNQPNSPLHF	TGTGCCAGCTCACGGGGGAATCAACCGAATTCACCCCTCCACTTT
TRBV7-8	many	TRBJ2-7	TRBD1	CASSLQGDEQYF	TGTGCCAGCAGCCTACAGGGGGACGAGCAGTACTTC
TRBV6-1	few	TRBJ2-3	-	CATRLSGSTDTQYF	TGTGCCACCAGACTTAGCGGTAGCACAGATACGCAGTATTTT
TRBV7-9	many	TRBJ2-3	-	CASSMVEVPDTQYF	TGTGCCAGCAGTATGGTCGAAGTCCCAGATACGCAGTATTTT
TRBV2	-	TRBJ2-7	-	CASSEFGIYEQYF	TGTGCCAGCAGTGAATTTGGAATCTACGAGCAGTACTTC
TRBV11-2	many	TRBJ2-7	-	CASSLPGLRTYEQYF	TGTGCCAGCAGTTTACCGGGACTTAGAACCTACGAGCAGTACTTC
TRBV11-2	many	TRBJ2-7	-	CASSRDLYEQYF	TGTGCCAGCAGCCGGGACCTCTACGAGCAGTACTTC
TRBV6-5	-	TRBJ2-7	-	CASSYPGTSYEQYF	TGTGCCAGCAGTTACCCCGGGACTTCCTACGAGCAGTACTTC
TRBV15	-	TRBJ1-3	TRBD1	CATSRDLEGAARYF	TGTGCCACCAGCAGAGATCTAGAGGGGGCGGCCCGATATTTT
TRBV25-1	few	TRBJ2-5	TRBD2	CASSVASGGETQYF	TGTGCCAGCAGTGTAGCCTCGGGGGGAGAGACCCAGTACTTC
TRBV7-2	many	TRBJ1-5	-	CASSLEGSQPQHF	TGTGCCAGCAGCTTGGAAGGGAGTCAGCCCCAGCATTTT
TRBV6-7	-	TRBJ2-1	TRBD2	CASSSRGVAGDGEQFF	TGTGCCAGCAGTTCCCGGGGTGTAGCGGGAGATGGTGAGCAGTTCTTC
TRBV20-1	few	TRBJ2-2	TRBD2	CSARLAGAGGGELFF	TGCAGTGCTCGTTTAGCGGGCGCGGGTGGCGGGGAGCTGTTTTTT
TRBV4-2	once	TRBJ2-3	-	CASSQWLGADTQYF	TGTGCCAGCAGCCAGTGGCTGGGCGCAGATACGCAGTATTTT
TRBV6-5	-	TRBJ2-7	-	CASSIQGTVYEQYF	TGTGCCAGCAGCATACAGGGGACTGTCTACGAGCAGTACTTC
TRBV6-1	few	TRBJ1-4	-	CASSYLRVSTNEKLFF	TGTGCCAGCAGCTATCTCAGGGTATCAACTAATGAAAAACTGTTTTTT
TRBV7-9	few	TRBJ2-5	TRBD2	CASSFSLAAQETQYF	TGTGCCAGCAGCTTTTCACTAGCGGCTCAAGAGACCCAGTACTTC
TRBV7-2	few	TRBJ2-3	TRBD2	CASSLAGVIDTQYF	TGTGCCAGCAGTTTAGCGGGAGTAATAGATACGCAGTATTTT
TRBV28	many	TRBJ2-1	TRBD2	CASSLGLAVNEQFF	TGTGCCAGCAGTTTAGGGCTAGCGGTGAATGAGCAGTTCTTC